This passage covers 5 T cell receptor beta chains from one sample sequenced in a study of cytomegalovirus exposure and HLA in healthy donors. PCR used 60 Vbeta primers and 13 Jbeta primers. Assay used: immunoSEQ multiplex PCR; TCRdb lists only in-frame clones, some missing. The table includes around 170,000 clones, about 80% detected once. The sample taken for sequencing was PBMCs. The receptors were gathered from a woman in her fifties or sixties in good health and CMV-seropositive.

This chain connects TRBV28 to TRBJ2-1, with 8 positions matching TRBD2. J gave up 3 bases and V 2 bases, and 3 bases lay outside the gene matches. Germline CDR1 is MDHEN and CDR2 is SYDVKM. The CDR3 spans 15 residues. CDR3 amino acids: CASSLNSGDYNEQFF. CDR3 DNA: TGTGCCAGCAGTTTAAATAGCGGGGACTACAATGAGCAGTTCTTC.

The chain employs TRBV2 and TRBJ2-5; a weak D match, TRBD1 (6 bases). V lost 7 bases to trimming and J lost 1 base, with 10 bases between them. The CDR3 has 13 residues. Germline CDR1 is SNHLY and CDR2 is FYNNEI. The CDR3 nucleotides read TGTGCCAGCAAAGGGGGTCGCCAAGAGACCCAGTACTTC. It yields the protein CASKGGRQETQYF.

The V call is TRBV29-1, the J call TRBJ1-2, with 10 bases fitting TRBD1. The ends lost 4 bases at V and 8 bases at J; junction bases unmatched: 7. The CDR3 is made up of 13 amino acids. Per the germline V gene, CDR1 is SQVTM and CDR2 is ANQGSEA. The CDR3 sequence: CSVADGTGDGYTF. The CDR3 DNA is TGCAGCGTTGCCGACGGGACAGGGGACGGCTACACCTTC.

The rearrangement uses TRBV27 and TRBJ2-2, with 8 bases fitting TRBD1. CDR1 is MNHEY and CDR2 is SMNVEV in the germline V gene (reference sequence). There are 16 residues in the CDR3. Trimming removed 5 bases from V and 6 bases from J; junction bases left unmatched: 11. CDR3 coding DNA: TGTGCCAGCAGTCCCTTACCCGGACAGGGTGCCGGGGAGCTGTTTTTT. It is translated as CASSPLPGQGAGELFF.

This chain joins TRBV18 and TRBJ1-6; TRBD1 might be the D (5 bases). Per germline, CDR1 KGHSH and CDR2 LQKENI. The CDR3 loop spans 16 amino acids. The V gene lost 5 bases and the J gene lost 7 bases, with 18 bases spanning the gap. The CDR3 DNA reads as TGTGCCAGCTCAGCAGAGCCCCAGGGATCCAATTCACCCCTCCACTTT. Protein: CASSAEPQGSNSPLHF.